Presented here are 8 T cell receptor beta chains from one specimen sequenced in a study of low-dose radiotherapy and immunotherapy resistance in tumors (dated by TCRdb to 2022 to 2024). Superscript III and a set of TRAV- and TRBV-specific primers were used to synthesize first-strand cDNA, so that both TCRalpha and TCRbeta chains were covered. TCRs were amplified with Phusion for roughly 20 PCR cycles using a constant-region primer together with the adapter attached to the V primers. In-frame beta chains were kept once TCRdb had trimmed the public reads at Q25 with fastp and called clones with MiXCR. Identical CDR3 proteins give one entry, which carries the most common genes and DNA. This sample holds around 10,000 distinct CDR3 sequences; 51% were observed only once. The ten largest clones capture around 7.9% of the sample. These receptors were taken from a human donor with advanced metastatic prostate, ovarian, gallbladder or colorectal cancer (not recorded which). This table probably holds off-target reads from a library built for another chain.

This chain connects TRBV20-1 to TRBJ2-3; TRBD1 agrees at 7 bases. In germline, CDR1 is DFQATT, CDR2 SNEGSKA (reference sequence). The CDR3 consists of 14 residues. V trimming: 5 bases; J trimming: 0 bases; junction bases outside the gene matches: 5. The CDR3 coding sequence is TGCAGTGCTGAGGGACAGCGAAGCACAGATACGCAGTATTTT. Protein: CSAEGQRSTDTQYF.

This chain links TRBV28 with TRBJ1-2; D unclear. The V end was cut by 4 bases, the J end by 2 bases, with 5 bases between. CDR1 MDHEN and CDR2 SYDVKM come from the germline V gene. CDR3 length: 12 residues. The CDR3 DNA follows: TGTGCCAGCAGTTGGCAAAACTATGGCTACACCTTC. It encodes CASSWQNYGYTF.

The J gene is TRBJ2-2, the V gene TRBV9; D is uncertain. V lost 4 bases to trimming and J lost 3 bases, with 4 bases between them. The CDR3 runs to 12 residues. CDR1 and CDR2 from the germline V gene are SGDLS and YYNGEE. The CDR3 loop reads CASSWDTGELFF. CDR3 nucleotide sequence: TGTGCCAGCAGCTGGGACACCGGGGAGCTGTTTTTT.

A few counts support this clonotype. V gene TRBV5-3 combines with J gene TRBJ2-6; TRBD1 matches 10 bases. TRBV5-3 is classed as an ORF, of uncertain function. The CDR3 runs to 16 residues. The V gene end was trimmed by 8 bases and the J gene end by 2 bases; junction bases not matched to a gene: 7. CDR3 sequence (DNA): TGTGCCAGCAGCCCCGGACAGGGGGCTGGGGCCAACGTCCTGACTTTC. Protein product: CASSPGQGAGANVLTF.

The chain carries TRBV6-8 and TRBJ2-2; 8 bases fit TRBD2. Per germline, CDR1 MNHGY and CDR2 SAAAGT. This CDR3 has 14 residues. J lost 4 bases, V lost 6 bases, and 4 bases had no gene match. The CDR3 DNA is TGTGCCAGCAGGACTAGCGTGCGCACCGGGGAGCTGTTTTTT. Translated: CASRTSVRTGELFF.

The chain uses TRBV30 and TRBJ2-7; TRBD2 might be the D (6 bases). Germline CDR1 GTSNPN, CDR2 SVGIG (reference sequence). Trimming removed 5 bases from V and 5 bases from J, with 13 bases in between. The CDR3 has 12 residues. Here the CDR3 DNA reads TGTGCCTGGGCTCCGCGGGGCCACGAGCAGTACTTC. It is translated as CAWAPRGHEQYF.

This clonotype was seen a few times. The V gene is TRBV7-9, the J gene TRBJ1-4, with D perhaps matching TRBD1 (5 bases). Germline V CDR1 and CDR2: SEHNR, FQNEAQ (reference sequence). V lost 5 bases and J 8 bases, leaving 15 bases between the germline ends. The CDR3 has 14 amino acids. This chain's CDR3 is CASSPGREEEKLFF. The CDR3, as DNA: TGTGCCAGCAGCCCAGGCAGGGAGGAGGAAAAACTGTTTTTT.

By sample fraction, this clonotype is medium-sized. This rearrangement joins TRBV29-1 to TRBJ2-1, with 7 bases identical to TRBD2. The CDR3 length is 12 residues. Germline trimming cut 7 bases from V and 9 bases from J; bases unmatched to any gene: 9. Germline V gene sequence: CDR1 SQVTM, CDR2 ANQGSEA. This CDR3 is CSEKASGSEQFF. CDR3 nucleotides: TGCAGCGAGAAGGCTAGCGGTAGTGAGCAGTTCTTC.